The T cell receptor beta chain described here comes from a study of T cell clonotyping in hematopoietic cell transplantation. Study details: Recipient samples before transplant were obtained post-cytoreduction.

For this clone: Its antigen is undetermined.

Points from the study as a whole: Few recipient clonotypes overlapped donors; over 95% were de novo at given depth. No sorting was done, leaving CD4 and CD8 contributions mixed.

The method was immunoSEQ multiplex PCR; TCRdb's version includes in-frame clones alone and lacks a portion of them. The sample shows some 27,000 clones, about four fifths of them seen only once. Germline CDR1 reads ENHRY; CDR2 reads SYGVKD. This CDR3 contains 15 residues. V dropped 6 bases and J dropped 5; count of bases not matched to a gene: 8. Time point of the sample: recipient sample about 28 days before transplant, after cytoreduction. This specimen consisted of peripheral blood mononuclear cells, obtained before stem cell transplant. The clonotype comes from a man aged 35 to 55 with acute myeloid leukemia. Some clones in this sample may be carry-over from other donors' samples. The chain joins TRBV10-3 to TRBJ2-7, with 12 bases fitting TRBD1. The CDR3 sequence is CAIRGTGGPSNEQYF. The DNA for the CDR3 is TGTGCCATCAGGGGGACAGGGGGCCCCTCGAACGAGCAGTACTTC.